A selection of T cell receptor beta chains follows, all from one sample in a study of neurological immune-mediated disorders. TCRdb fed the 5' RACE reads into MiXCR, producing one record per CDR3 protein. This table has some 38,000 distinct CDR3 sequences, approximately 5.1% appearing once. Sequencing was carried out using CD4+ T cells from blood. The receptors were sampled from a man younger than 35 in good health. Both conserved end residues are trimmed from each CDR3.

>TRBV12-3/TRBV12-4
ASCFNGGEKLF
>TRBV12-3/TRBV12-4
ASSRSRDRGEKLF
>TRBV7-9
ASSLDRAGGRF
>TRBV3-1
ASSQNQGGREQF
>TRBV20-1
SAGYGGSNQPQH
>TRBV20-1
SAGTVNYGYT
>TRBV27
ASTRAGGSGANVLT
>TRBV6-5
ASSYSAGFEKLF
>TRBV4-2
ASSQDVGFSNQPQH
>TRBV3-1
ASSPVWRVVGIAQF
>TRBV7-9
ASTNGDEQF
>TRBV28
ASSSGQVVSYEQY
>TRBV28
ATQRDRRSGANVLT